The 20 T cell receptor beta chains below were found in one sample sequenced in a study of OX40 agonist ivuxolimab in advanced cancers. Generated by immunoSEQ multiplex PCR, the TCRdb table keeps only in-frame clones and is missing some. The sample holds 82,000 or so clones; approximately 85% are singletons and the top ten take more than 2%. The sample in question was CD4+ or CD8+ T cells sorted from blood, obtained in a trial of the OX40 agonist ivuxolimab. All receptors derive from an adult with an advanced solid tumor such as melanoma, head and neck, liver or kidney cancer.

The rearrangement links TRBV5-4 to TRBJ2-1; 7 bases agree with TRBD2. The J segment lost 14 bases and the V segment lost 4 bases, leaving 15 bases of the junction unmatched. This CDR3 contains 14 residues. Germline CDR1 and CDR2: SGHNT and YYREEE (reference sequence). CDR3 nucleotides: TGTGCCAGCAGCCTTCCCGGGACTACCGGCGGCAAGTTCTTC. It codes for CASSLPGTTGGKFF.

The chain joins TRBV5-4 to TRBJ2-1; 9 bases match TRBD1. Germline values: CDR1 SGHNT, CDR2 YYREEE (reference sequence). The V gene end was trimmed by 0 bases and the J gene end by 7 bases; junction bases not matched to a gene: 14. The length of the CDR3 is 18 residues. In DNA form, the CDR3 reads TGTGCCAGCAGCTTGGGTCCCGGACAGGGGCTAAGTAGGAATGAGCAGTTCTTC. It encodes CASSLGPGQGLSRNEQFF.

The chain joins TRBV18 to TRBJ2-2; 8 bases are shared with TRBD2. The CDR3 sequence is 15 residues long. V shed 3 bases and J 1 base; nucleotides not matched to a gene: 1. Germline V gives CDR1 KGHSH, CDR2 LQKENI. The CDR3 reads CASSPSGGNTGELFF. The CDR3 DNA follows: TGTGCCAGCTCACCGAGCGGGGGGAACACCGGGGAGCTGTTTTTT. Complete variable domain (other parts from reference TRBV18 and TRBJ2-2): NAGVMQNPRHLVRRRGQEARLRCSPMKGHSHVYWYRQLPEEGLKFMVYLQKENIIDESGMPKERFSAEFPKEGPSILRIQQVVRGDSAAYFCASSPSGGNTGELFFGEGSRLTVL.

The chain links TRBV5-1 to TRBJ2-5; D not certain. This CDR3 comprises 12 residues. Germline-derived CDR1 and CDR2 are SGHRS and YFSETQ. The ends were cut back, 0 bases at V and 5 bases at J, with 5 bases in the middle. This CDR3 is CASSLAGETQYF. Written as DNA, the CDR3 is TGCGCCAGCAGCTTGGCCGGGGAGACCCAGTACTTC.

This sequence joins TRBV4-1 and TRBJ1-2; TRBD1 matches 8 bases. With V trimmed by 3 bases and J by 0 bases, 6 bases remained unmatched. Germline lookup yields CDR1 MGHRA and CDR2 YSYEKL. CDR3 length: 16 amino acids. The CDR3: CASSHPLDRANYGYTF. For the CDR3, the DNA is TGCGCCAGCAGCCACCCACTGGACAGGGCTAACTATGGCTACACCTTC.

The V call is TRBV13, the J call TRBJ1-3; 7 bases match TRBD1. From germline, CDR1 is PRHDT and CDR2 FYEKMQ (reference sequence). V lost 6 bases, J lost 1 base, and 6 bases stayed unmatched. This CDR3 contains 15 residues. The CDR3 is CASRPTGQSGNTIYF. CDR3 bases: TGTGCCAGCAGGCCGACAGGGCAGTCTGGAAACACCATATATTTT.

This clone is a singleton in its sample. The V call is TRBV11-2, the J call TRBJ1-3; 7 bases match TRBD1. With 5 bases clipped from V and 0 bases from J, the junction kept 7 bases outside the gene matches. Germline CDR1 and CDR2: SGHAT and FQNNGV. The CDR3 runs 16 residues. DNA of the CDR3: TGTGCCAGCAGCCCCGACAGGGCCTCCTCTGGAAACACCATATATTTT. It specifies CASSPDRASSGNTIYF.

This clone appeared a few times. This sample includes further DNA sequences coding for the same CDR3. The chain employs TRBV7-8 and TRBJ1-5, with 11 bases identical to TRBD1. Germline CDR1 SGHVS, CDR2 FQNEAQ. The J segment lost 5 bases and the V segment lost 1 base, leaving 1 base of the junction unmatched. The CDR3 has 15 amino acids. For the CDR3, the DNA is TGTGCCAGCAGCTTAGGGACAGGGGGCGATCAGCCCCAGCATTTT. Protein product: CASSLGTGGDQPQHF.

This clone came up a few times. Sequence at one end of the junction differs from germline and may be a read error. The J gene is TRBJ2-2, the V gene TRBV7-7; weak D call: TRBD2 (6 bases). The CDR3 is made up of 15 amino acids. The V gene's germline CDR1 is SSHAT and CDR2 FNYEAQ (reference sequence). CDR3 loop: CASSLVGGNTGELFF. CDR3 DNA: TGTGCTAGCAGCTTAGTGGGGGGGAACACCGGGGAGCTGTTTTTT.

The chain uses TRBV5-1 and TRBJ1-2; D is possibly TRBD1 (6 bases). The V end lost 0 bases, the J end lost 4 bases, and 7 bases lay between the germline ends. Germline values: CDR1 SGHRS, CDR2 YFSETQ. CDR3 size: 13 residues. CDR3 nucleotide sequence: TGCGCCAGCAGCTTGGCGGACAGCTATGGCTACACCTTC. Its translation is CASSLADSYGYTF.

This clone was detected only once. The CDR3 region is CASSPQGGHTDTQYF. The DNA for the CDR3 is TGTGCCAGCTCACCACAGGGGGGGCACACAGATACGCAGTATTTT. V is TRBV18 and J is TRBJ2-3; perhaps TRBD2 as D (7 bases). CDR1 and CDR2 (germline): KGHSH, LQKENI. V gave up 1 base and J gave up 2 bases, with 10 bases separating them. The CDR3 runs 15 residues.

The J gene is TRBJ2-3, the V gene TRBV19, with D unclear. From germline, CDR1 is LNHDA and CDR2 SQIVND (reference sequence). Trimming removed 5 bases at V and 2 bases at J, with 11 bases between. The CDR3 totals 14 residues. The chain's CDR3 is CASSDGRDTDTQYF. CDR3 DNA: TGTGCCAGTAGTGACGGCAGAGACACAGATACGCAGTATTTT.

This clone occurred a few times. The CDR3 region has the DNA TGTGCCAGTACCCCAAGATTGGGACAGGGGGGGCACACTGAAGCTTTCTTT. Protein: CASTPRLGQGGHTEAFF. The J gene is TRBJ1-1, the V gene TRBV19, with 11 bases matching TRBD1. J gave up 3 bases and V 7 bases, and 13 bases lay outside the gene matches. The germline V gene encodes CDR1 LNHDA and CDR2 SQIVND (reference sequence). The CDR3 runs 17 residues.

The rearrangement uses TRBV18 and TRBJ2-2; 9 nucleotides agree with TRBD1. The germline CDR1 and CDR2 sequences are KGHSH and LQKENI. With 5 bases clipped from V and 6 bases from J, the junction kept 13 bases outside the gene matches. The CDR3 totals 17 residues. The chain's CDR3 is CASSYTGSGQGSGELFF. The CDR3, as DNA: TGTGCCAGCTCATACACCGGGTCGGGACAGGGTTCCGGGGAGCTGTTTTTT.

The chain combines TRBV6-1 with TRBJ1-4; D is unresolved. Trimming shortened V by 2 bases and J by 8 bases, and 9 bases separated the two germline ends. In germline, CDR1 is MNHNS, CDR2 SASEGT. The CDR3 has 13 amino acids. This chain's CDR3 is CASSESPSEKLFF. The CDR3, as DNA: TGTGCCAGCAGTGAATCTCCGTCCGAAAAACTGTTTTTT.

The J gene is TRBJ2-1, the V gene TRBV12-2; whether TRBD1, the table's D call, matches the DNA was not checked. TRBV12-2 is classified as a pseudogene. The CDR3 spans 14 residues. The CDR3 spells CASRSRQGVNEQFF. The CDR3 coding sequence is TGTGCAAGTCGCTCCCGACAGGGGGTCAATGAGCAGTTCTTC.

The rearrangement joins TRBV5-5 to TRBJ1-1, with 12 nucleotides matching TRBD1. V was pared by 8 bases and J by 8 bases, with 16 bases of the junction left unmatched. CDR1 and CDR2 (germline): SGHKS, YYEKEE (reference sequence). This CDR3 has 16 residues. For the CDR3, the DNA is TGTGCCAGTAGGGCGGGGACAGGGGGCGATAGGGGAGAAGCTTTCTTT. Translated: CASRAGTGGDRGEAFF.

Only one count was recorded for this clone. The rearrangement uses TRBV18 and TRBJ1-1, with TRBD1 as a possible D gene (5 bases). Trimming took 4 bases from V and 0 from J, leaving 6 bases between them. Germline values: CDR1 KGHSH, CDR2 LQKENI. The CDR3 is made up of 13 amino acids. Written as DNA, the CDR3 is TGTGCCAGCTCACAGGGGATGAACACTGAAGCTTTCTTT. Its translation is CASSQGMNTEAFF.

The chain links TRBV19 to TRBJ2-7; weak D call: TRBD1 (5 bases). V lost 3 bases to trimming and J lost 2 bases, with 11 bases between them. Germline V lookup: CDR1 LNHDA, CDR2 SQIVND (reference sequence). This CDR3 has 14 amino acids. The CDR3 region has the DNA TGTGCCAGTAGTATCGCAGGGTTGACCTACGAGCAGTACTTC. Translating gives CASSIAGLTYEQYF.

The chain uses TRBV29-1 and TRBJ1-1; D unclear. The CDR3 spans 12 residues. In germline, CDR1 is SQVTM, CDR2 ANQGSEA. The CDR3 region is CSAYVSQTEAFF. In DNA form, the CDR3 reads TGCAGTGCCTACGTCTCCCAGACTGAAGCTTTCTTT.